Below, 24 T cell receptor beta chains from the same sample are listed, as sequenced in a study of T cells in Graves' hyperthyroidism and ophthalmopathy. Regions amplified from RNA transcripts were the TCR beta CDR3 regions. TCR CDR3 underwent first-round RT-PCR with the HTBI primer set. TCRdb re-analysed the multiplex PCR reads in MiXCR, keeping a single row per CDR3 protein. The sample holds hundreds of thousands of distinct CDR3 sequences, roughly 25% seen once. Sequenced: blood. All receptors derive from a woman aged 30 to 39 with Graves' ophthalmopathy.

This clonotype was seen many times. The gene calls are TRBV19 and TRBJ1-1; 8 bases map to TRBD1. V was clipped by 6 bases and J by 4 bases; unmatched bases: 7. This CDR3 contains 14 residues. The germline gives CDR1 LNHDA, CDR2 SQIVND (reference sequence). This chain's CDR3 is CASRTTGVGTEAFF. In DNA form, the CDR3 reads TGTGCCAGTAGAACGACAGGGGTAGGCACTGAAGCTTTCTTT. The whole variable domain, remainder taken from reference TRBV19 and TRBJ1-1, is DGGITQSPKYLFRKEGQNVTLSCEQNLNHDAMYWYRQDPGQGLRLIYYSQIVNDFQKGDIAEGYSVSREKKESFPLTVTSAQKNPTAFYLCASRTTGVGTEAFFGQGTRLTVV.

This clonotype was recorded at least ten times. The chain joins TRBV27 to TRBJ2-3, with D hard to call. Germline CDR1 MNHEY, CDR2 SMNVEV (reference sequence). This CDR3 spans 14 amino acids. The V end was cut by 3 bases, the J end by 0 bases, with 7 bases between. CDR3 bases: TGTGCCAGCAGTTTCGGAGCTAGCACAGATACGCAGTATTTT. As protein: CASSFGASTDTQYF.

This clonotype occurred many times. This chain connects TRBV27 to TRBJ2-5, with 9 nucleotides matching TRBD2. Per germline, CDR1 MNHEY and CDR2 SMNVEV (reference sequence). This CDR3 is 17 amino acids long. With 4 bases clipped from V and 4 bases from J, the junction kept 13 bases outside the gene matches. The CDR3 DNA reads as TGTGCCAGCAGTTCTAGGTGGAGCGGGGGGCGTCTAGAGACCCAGTACTTC. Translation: CASSSRWSGGRLETQYF.

The CDR3 DNA reads TGTGCCAGCAGGGGAGGGGAGGGGATTGAAGCTTTCTTT. This gives the protein CASRGGEGIEAFF. The chain couples TRBV6-1 to TRBJ1-1; a possible D gene is TRBD1 (5 bases). The germline V gene has CDR1 MNHNS and CDR2 SASEGT. V lost 6 bases and J 7 bases, leaving 15 bases between the germline ends. CDR3 length: 13 residues.

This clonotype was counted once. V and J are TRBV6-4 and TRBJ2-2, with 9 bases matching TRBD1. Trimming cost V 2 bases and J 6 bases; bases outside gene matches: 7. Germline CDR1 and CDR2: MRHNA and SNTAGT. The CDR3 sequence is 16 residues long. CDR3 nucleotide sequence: TGTGCCAGCAGTGACCCCACCGGGACAGGGCCCGGGGAGCTGTTTTTT. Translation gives CASSDPTGTGPGELFF.

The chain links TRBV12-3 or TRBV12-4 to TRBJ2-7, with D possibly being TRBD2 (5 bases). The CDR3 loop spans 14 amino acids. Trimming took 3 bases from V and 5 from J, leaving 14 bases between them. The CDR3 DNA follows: TGTGCCAGCAGTTTTTCTACTAGGTATAACGAGCAGTACTTC. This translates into CASSFSTRYNEQYF.

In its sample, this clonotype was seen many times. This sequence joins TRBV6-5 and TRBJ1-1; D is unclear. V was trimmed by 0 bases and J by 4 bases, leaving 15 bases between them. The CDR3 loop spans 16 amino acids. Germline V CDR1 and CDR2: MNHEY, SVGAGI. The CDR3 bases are TGTGCCAGCAGTTACTCATCCGGCCTAGGCGGCACTGAAGCTTTCTTT. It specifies CASSYSSGLGGTEAFF.

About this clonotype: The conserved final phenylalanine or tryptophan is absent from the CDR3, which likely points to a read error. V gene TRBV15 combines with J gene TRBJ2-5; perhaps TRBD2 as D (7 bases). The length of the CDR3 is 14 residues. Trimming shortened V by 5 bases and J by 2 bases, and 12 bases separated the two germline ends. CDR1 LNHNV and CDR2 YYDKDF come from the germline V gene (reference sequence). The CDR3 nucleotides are TGTGCCACCAGCGGGGGGGCGGGGCAAGAGACCCAGTACATC. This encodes CATSGGAGQETQYI.

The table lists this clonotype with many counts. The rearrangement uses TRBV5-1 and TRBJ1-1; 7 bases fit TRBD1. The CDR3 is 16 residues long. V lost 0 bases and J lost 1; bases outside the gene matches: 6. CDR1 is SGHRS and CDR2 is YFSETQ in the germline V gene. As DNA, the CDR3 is TGCGCCAGCAGCTTGGGTCGTAACAGGGGGAACACTGAAGCTTTCTTT. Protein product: CASSLGRNRGNTEAFF.

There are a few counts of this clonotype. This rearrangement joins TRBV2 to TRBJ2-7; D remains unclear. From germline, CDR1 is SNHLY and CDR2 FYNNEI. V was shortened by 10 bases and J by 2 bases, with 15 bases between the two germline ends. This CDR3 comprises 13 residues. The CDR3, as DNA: TGTGCCACGTCAGTGACCCCAACCTACGAGCAGTACTTC. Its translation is CATSVTPTYEQYF.

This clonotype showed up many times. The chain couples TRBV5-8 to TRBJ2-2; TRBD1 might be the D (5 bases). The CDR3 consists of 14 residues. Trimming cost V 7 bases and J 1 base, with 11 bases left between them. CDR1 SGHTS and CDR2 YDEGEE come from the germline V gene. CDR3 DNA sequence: TGTGCCAGCCACCAAGACAGGAACACCGGGGAGCTGTTTTTT. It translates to CASHQDRNTGELFF.

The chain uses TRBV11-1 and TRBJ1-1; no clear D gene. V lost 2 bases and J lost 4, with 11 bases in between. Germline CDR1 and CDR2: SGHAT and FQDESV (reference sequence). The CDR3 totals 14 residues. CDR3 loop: CASSLRSGVTEAFF. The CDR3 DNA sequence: TGTGCCAGCAGCTTAAGGTCTGGGGTCACTGAAGCTTTCTTT.

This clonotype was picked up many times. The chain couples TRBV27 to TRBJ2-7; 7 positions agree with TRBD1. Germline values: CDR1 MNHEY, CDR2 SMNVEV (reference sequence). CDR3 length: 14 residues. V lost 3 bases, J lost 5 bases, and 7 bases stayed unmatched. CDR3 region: CASSLTDRVHEQYF. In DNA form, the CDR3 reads TGTGCCAGCAGTTTGACAGACAGGGTCCACGAGCAGTACTTC.

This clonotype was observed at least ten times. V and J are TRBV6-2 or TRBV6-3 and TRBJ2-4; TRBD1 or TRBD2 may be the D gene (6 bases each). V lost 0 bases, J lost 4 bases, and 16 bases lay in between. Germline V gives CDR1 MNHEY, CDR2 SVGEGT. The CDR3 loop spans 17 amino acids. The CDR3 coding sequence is TGTGCCAGCAGTTACTCCGGGGGCTCAGTGGAGAAAAACATTCAGTACTTC. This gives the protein CASSYSGGSVEKNIQYF.

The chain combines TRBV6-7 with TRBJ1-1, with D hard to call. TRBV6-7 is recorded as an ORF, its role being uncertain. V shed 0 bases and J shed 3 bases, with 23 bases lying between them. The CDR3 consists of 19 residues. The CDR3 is CASSYSPTDDVSEDTEAFF. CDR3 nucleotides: TGTGCCAGCAGTTACTCACCGACTGACGACGTGTCAGAGGACACTGAAGCTTTCTTT.

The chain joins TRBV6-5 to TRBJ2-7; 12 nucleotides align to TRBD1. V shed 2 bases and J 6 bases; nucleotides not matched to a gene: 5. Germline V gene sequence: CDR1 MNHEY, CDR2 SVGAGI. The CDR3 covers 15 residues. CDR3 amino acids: CASSYDGTGGLEQYF. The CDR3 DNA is TGTGCCAGCAGTTACGATGGGACAGGGGGCCTCGAGCAGTACTTC.

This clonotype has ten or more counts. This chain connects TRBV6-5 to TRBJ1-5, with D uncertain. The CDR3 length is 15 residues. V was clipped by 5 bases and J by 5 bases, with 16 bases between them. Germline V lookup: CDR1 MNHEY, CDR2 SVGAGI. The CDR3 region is CASSPKAGKDQPQHF. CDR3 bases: TGTGCCAGCAGTCCTAAGGCGGGGAAGGATCAGCCCCAGCATTTT.

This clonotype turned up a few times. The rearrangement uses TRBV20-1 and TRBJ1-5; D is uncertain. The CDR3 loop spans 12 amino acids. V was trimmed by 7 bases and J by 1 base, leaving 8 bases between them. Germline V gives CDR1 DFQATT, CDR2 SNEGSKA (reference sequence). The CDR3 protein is CSVATSNQPQHF. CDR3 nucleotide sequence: TGCAGTGTTGCCACGAGCAATCAGCCCCAGCATTTT.

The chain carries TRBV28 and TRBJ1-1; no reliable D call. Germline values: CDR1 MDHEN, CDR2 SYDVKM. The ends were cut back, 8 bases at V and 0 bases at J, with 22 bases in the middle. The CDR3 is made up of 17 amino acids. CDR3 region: CASSMVWIGAMNTEAFF. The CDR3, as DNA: TGTGCCAGCTCTATGGTATGGATCGGAGCCATGAACACTGAAGCTTTCTTT.

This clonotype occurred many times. DNA of the CDR3: TGTGCCAGCAGCCGACTAGCGGGAACCGGGGAGCTGTTTTTT. Translating it yields CASSRLAGTGELFF. The chain has TRBV2 and TRBJ2-2; the match to TRBD2 covers 11 bases. Per germline, CDR1 SNHLY and CDR2 FYNNEI. This CDR3 region has 14 residues. Unmatched junction bases numbered 2, after V lost 6 bases and J lost 5 bases.

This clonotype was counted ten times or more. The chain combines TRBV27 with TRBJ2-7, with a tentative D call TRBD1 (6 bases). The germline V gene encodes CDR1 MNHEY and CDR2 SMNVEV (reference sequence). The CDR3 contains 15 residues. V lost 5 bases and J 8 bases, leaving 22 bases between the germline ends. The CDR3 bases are TGTGCCAGCAGTCCCGCCGCTCAGGGGTTCTTCCAGCAGTACTTC. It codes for CASSPAAQGFFQQYF.

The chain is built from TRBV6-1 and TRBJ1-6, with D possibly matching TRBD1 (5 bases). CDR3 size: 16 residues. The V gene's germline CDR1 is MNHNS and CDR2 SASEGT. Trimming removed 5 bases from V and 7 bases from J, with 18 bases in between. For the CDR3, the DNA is TGTGCCAGCAGTCCAGAGGTGCCAACAGGAAATTCACCCCTCCACTTT. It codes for CASSPEVPTGNSPLHF.

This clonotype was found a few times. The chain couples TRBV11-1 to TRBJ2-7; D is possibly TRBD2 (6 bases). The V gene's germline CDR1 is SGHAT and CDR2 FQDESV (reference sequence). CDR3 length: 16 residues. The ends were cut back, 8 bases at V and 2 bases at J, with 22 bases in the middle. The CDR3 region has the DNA TGTGCCAGCTCCCCAAAAGGAGCGGGCTACCCCTACGAGCAGTACTTC. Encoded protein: CASSPKGAGYPYEQYF.

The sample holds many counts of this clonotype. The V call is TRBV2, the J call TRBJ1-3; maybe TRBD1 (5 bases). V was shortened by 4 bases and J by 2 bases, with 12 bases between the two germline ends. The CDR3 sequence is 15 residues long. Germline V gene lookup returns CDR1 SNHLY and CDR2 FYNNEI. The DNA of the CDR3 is TGTGCCAGCAGTGTTCTCGGGGGTACTGGAAACACCATATATTTT. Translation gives CASSVLGGTGNTIYF.